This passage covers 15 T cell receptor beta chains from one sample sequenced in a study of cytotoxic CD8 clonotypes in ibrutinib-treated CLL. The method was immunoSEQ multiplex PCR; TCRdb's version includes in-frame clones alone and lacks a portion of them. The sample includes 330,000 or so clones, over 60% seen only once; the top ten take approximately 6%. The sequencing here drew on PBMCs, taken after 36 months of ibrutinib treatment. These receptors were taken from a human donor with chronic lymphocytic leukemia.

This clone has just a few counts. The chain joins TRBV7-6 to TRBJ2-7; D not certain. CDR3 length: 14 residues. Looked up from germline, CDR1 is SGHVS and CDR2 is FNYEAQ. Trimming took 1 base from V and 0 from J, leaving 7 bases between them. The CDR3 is CASSLERSSYEQYF. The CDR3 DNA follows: TGTGCCAGCAGCTTAGAACGGAGCTCCTACGAGCAGTACTTC.

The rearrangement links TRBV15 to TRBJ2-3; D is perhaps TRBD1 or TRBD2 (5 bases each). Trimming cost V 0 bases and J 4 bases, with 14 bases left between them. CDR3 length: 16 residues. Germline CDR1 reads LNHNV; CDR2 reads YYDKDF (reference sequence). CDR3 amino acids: CATSRDPGTGSDTQYF. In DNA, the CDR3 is TGTGCCACCAGCAGAGACCCCGGGACGGGATCAGATACGCAGTATTTT.

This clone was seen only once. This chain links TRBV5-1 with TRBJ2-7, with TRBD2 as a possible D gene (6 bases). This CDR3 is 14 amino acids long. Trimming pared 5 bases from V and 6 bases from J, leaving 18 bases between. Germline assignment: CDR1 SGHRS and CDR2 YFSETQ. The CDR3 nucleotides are TGCGCCAGCAGGTACGAGGTCGGGGGTAGCGAGCAGTACTTC. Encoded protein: CASRYEVGGSEQYF.

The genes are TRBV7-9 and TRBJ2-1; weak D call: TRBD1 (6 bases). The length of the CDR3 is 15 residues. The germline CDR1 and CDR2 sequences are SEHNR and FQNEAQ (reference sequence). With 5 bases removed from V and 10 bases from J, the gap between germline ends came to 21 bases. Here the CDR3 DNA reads TGTGCCAGCAGCCCGACCTGGGACACCACCAGGGAGCAGTTCTTC. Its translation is CASSPTWDTTREQFF. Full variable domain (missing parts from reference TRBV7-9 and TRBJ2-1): DTGVSQNPRHKITKRGQNVTFRCDPISEHNRLYWYRQTLGQGPEFLTYFQNEAQLEKSRLLSDRFSAERPKGSFSTLEIQRTEQGDSAMYLCASSPTWDTTREQFFGPGTRLTVL.

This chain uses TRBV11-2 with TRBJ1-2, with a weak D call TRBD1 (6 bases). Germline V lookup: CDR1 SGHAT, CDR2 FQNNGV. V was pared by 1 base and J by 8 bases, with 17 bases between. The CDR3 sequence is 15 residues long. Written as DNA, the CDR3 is TGTGCCAGCAGCTTAGGCCGATTGGGGGGCTTGGGCTACACCTTC. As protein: CASSLGRLGGLGYTF. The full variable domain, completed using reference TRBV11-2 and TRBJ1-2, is EAGVAQSPRYKIIEKRQSVAFWCNPISGHATLYWYQQILGQGPKLLIQFQNNGVVDDSQLPKDRFSAERLKGVDSTLKIQPAKLEDSAVYLCASSLGRLGGLGYTFGSGTRLTVV.

The CDR3 DNA sequence: TGTGCCAGCAGTCTCGCCGAAATGGGCGGCTACACCTTC. This codes for CASSLAEMGGYTF. V and J are TRBV7-2 and TRBJ1-2, with D unresolved. The CDR3 is 13 residues long. Germline lookup yields CDR1 SGHTA and CDR2 FQGNSA. V was clipped by 6 bases and J by 8 bases, with 16 bases between them.

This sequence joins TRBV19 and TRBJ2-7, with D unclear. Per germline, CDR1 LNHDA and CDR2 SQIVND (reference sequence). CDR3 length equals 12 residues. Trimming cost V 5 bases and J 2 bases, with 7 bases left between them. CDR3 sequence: CASSGVTYEQYF. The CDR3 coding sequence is TGTGCCAGTAGTGGGGTTACCTACGAGCAGTACTTC. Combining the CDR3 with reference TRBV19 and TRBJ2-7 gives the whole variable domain DGGITQSPKYLFRKEGQNVTLSCEQNLNHDAMYWYRQDPGQGLRLIYYSQIVNDFQKGDIAEGYSVSREKKESFPLTVTSAQKNPTAFYLCASSGVTYEQYFGPGTRLTVT.

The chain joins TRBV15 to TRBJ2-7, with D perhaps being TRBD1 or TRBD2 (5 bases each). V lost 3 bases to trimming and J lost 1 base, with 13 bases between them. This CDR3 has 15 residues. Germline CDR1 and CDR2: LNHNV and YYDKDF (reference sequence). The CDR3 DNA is TGTGCCACCAGCAGGGCACGAGGGGAGTCCTACGAGCAGTACTTC. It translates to CATSRARGESYEQYF.

CDR3 nucleotide sequence: TGTGCCAGCAGCCTGGACAGATCAGGAAGCAATCAGCCCCAGCATTTT. This translates into CASSLDRSGSNQPQHF. The chain is built from TRBV7-8 and TRBJ1-5, with D possibly TRBD1 on 6 matching bases. V was clipped by 5 bases and J by 1 base, with 15 bases between them. This CDR3 spans 16 amino acids. Germline loops: CDR1 SGHVS, CDR2 FQNEAQ.

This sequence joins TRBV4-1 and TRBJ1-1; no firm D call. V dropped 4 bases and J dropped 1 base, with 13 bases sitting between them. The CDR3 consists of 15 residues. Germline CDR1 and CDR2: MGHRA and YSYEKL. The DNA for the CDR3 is TGCGCCAGCAGCCGCCCCGGGTCACAGAACACTGAAGCTTTCTTT. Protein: CASSRPGSQNTEAFF.

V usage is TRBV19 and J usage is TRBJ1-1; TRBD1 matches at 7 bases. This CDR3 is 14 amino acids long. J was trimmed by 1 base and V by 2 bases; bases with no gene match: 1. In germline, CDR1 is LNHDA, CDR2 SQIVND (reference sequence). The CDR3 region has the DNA TGTGCCAGTAGTATACGACAGGGGAACACTGAAGCTTTCTTT. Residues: CASSIRQGNTEAFF.

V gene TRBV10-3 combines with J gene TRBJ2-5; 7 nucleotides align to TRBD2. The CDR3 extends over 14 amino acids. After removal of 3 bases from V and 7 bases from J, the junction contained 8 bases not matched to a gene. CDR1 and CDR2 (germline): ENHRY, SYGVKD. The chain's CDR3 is CAISEGGRGATQYF. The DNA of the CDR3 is TGTGCCATCAGTGAAGGAGGGAGGGGCGCGACCCAGTACTTC.

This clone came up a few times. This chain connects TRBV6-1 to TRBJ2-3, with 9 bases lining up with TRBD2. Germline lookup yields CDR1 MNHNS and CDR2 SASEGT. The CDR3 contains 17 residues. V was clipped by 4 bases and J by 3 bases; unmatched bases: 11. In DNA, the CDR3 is TGTGCCAGCAGTGCTCCCGGGACTAGCTTTAGGACAGATACGCAGTATTTT. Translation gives CASSAPGTSFRTDTQYF.

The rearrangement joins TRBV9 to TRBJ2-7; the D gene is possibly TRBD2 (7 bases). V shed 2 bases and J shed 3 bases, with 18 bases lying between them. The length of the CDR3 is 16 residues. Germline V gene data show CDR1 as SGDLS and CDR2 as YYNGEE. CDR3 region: CASSVGPVGGDYEQYF. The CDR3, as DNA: TGTGCCAGCAGCGTGGGGCCCGTAGGGGGGGACTACGAGCAGTACTTC. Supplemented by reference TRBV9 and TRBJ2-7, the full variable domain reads DSGVTQTPKHLITATGQRVTLRCSPRSGDLSVYWYQQSLDQGLQFLIQYYNGEERAKGNILERFSAQQFPDLHSELNLSSLELGDSALYFCASSVGPVGGDYEQYFGPGTRLTVT.

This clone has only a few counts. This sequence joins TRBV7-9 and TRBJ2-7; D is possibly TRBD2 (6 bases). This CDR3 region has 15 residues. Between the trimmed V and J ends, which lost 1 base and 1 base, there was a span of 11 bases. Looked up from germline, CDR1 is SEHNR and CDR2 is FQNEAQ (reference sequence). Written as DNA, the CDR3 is TGTGCCAGCAGCTTAGGGGGGGACGGATCCTACGAGCAGTACTTC. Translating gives CASSLGGDGSYEQYF. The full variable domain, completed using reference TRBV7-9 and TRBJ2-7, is DTGVSQNPRHKITKRGQNVTFRCDPISEHNRLYWYRQTLGQGPEFLTYFQNEAQLEKSRLLSDRFSAERPKGSFSTLEIQRTEQGDSAMYLCASSLGGDGSYEQYFGPGTRLTVT.